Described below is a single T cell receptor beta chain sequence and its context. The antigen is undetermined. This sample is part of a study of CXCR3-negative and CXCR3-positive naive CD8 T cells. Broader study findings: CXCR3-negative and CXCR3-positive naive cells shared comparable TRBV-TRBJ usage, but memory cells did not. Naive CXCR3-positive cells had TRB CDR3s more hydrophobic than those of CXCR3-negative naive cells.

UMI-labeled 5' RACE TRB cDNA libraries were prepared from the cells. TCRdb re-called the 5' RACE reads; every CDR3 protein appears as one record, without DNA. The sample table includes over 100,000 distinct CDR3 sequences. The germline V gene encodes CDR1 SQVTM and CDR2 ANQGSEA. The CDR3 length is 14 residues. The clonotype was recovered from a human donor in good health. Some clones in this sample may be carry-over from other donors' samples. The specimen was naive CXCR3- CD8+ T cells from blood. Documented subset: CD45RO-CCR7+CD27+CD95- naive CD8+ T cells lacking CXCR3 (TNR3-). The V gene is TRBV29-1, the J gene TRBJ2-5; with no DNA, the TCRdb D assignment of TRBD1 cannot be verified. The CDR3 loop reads CSVELPGQGETQYF.